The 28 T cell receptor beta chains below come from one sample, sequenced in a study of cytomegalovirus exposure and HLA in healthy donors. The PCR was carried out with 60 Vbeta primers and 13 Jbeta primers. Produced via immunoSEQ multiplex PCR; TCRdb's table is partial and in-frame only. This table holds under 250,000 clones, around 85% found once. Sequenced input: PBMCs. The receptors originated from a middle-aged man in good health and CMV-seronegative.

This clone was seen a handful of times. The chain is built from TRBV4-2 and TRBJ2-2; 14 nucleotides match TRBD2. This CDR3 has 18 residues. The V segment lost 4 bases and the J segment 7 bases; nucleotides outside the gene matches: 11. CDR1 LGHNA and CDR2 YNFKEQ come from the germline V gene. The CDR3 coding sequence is TGTGCCAGCAGCCCCTCAGCTGGGACTAGCGGGAGTAGCGGGGAGCTGTTTTTT. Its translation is CASSPSAGTSGSSGELFF.

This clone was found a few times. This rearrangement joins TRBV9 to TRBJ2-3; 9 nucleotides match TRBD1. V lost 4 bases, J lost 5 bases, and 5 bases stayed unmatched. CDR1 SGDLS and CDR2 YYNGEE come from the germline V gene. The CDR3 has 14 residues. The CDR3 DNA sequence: TGTGCCAGCAGCCGGACAGGGGTCGGAGATACGCAGTATTTT. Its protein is CASSRTGVGDTQYF.

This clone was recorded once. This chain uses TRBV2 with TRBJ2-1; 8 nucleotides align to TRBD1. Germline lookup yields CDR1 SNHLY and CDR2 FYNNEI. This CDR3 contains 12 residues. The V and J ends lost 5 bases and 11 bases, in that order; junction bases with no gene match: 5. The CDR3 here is CASSRTGNKQFF. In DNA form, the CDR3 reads TGTGCCAGCAGTCGGACAGGGAATAAGCAGTTCTTC.

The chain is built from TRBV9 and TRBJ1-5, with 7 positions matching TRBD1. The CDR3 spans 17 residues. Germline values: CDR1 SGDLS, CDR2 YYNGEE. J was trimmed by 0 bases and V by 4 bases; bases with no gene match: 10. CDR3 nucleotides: TGTGCCAGCAGCCCGGGGGGGGGACAGTATAGCAATCAGCCCCAGCATTTT. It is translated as CASSPGGGQYSNQPQHF.

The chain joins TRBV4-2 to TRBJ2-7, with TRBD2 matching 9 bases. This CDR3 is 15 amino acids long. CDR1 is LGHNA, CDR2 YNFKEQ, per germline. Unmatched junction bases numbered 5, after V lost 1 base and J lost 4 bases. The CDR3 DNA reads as TGTGCCAGCAGCCAAGTAGCGGGGGCGAATTACGAGCAGTACTTC. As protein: CASSQVAGANYEQYF.

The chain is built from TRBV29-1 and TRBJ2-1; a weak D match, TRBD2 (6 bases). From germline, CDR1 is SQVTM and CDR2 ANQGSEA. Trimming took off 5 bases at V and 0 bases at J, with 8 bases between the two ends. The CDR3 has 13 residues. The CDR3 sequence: CSVRGASYNEQFF. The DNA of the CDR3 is TGCAGCGTTCGCGGGGCCTCCTACAATGAGCAGTTCTTC.

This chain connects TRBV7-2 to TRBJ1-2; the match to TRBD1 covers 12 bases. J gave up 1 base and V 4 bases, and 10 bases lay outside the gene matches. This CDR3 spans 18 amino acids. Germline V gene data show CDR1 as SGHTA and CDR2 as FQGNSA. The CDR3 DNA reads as TGTGCCAGCAGCTCACCAGGGACAGGGGGCGCTGTTAACTATGGCTACACCTTC. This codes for CASSSPGTGGAVNYGYTF. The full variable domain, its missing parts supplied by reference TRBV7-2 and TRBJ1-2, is GAGVSQSPSNKVTEKGKDVELRCDPISGHTALYWYRQSLGQGLEFLIYFQGNSAPDKSGLPSDRFSAERTGGSVSTLTIQRTQQEDSAVYLCASSSPGTGGAVNYGYTFGSGTRLTVV.

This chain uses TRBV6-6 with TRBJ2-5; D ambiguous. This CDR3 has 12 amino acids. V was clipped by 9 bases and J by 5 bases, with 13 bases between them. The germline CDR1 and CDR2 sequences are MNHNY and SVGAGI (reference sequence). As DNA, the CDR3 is TGTGCCAGTAAGTCCCCAGGCGAGACCCAGTACTTC. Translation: CASKSPGETQYF.

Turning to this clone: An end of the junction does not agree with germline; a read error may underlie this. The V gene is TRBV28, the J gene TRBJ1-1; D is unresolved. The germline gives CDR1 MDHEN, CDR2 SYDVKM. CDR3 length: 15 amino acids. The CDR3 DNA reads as TGTGCCAGCAACGAATGGGCAGGAAAAAACACTGAAACTTTCTTT. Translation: CASNEWAGKNTETFF.

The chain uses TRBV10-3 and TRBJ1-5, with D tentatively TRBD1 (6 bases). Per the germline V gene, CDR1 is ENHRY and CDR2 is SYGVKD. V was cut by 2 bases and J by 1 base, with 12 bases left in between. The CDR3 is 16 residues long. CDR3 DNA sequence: TGTGCCATCAGTGAGAGGGGGAGGGACAGCAATCAGCCCCAGCATTTT. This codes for CAISERGRDSNQPQHF.

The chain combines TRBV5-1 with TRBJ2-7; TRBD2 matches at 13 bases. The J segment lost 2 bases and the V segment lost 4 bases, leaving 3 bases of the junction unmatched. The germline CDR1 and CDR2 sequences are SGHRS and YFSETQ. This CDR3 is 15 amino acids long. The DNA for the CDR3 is TGCGCCAGCAGCCCGGGGACTAGCGGGACCTACGAGCAGTACTTC. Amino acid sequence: CASSPGTSGTYEQYF.

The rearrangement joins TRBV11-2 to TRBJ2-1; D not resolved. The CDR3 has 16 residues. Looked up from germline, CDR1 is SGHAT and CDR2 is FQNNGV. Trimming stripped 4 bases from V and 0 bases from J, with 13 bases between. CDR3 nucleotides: TGTGCCAGCAGCTCACCCGACTGGAGCTCCTACAATGAGCAGTTCTTC. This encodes CASSSPDWSSYNEQFF.

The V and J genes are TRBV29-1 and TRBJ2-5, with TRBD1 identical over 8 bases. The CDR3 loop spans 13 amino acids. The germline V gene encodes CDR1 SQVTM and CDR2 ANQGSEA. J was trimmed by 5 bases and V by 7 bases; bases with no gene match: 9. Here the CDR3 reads CSAEGQGWETQYF. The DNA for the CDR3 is TGCAGCGCCGAAGGACAGGGTTGGGAGACCCAGTACTTC.

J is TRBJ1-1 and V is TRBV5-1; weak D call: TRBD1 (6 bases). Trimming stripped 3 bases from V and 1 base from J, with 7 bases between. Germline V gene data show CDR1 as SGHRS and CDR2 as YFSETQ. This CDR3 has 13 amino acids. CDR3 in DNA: TGCGCCAGCAGCTCGACAGGGAACACTGAAGCTTTCTTT. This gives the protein CASSSTGNTEAFF.

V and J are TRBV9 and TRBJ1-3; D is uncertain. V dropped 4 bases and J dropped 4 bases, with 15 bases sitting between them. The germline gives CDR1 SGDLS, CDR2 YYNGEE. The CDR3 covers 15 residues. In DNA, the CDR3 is TGTGCCAGCAGCCTTAGCATGGAATCAGGAAACACCATATATTTT. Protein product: CASSLSMESGNTIYF.

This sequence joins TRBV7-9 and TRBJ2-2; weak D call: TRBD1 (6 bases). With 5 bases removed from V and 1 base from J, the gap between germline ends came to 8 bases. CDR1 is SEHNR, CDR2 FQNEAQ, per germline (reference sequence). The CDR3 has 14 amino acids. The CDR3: CASSPGVNTGELFF. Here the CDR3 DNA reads TGTGCCAGCAGCCCAGGGGTGAACACCGGGGAGCTGTTTTTT.

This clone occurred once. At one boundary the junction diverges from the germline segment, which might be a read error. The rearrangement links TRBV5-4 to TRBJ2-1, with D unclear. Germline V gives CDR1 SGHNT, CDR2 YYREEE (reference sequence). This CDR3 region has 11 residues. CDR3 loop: CASSSNNEQFF. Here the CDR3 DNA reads TGTGCCAGCAGCTCCAACAATGAGCAGTTCTTC.

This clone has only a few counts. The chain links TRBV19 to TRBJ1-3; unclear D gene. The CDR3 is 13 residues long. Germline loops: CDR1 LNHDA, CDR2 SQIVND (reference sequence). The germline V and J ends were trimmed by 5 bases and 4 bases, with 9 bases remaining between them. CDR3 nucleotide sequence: TGTGCCAGTAGTTCCCCGGTCGGAAACACCATATATTTT. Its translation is CASSSPVGNTIYF. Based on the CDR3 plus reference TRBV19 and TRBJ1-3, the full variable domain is DGGITQSPKYLFRKEGQNVTLSCEQNLNHDAMYWYRQDPGQGLRLIYYSQIVNDFQKGDIAEGYSVSREKKESFPLTVTSAQKNPTAFYLCASSSPVGNTIYFGEGSWLTVV.

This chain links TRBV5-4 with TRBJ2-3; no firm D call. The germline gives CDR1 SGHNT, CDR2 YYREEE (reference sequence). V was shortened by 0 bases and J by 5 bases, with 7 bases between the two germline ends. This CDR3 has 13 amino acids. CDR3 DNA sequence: TGTGCCAGCAGCTTGGTCGGCGGAGATACGCAGTATTTT. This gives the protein CASSLVGGDTQYF. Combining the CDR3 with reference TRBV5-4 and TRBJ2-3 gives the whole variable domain ETGVTQSPTHLIKTRGQQVTLRCSSQSGHNTVSWYQQALGQGPQFIFQYYREEENGRGNFPPRFSGLQFPNYSSELNVNALELDDSALYLCASSLVGGDTQYFGPGTRLTVL.

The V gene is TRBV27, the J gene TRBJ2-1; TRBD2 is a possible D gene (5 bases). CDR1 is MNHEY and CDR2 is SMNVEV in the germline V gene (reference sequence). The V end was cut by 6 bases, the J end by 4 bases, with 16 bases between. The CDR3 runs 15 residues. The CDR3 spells CASSQLGRSYNEQFF. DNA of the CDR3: TGTGCCAGCAGCCAGCTGGGGAGATCTTACAATGAGCAGTTCTTC.

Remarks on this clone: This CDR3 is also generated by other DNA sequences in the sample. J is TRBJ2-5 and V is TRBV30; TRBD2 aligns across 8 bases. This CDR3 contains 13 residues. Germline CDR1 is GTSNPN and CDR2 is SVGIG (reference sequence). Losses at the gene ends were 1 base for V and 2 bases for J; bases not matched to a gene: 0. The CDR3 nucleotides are TGTGCCTGGAGTGGACTAGCGCAAGAGACCCAGTACTTC. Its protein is CAWSGLAQETQYF.

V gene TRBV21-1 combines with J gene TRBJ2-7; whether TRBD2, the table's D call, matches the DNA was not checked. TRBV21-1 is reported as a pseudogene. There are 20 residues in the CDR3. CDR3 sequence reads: CASSKVPRRAGGPPDYEQYF. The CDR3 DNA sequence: TGTGCCAGCAGCAAAGTTCCCCGAAGAGCGGGAGGACCACCAGACTACGAGCAGTACTTC.

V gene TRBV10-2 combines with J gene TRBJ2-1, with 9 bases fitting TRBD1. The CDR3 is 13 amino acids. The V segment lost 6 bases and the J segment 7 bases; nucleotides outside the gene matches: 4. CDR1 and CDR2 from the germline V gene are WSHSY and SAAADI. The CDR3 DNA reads TGCGCCAGCAGGACCGACAGGGGGAATGAGCAGTTCTTC. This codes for CASRTDRGNEQFF.

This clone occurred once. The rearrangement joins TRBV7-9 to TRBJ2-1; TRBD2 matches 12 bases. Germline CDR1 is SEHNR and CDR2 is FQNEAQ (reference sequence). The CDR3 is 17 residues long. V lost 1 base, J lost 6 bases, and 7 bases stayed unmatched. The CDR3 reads CASSLGASGRATNEQFF. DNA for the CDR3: TGTGCCAGCAGCTTAGGGGCTAGCGGGAGGGCCACCAATGAGCAGTTCTTC.

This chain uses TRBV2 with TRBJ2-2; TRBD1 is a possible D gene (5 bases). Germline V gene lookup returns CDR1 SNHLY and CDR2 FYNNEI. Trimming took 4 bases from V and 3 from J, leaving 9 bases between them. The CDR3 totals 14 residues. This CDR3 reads CASSGRAYTGELFF. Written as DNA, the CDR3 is TGTGCCAGCAGTGGCAGGGCCTACACCGGGGAGCTGTTTTTT.

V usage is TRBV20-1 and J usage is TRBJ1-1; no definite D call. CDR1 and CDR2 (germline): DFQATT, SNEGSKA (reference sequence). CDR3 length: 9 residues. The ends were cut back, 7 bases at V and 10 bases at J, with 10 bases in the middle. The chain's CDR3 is CSVSPRAFF. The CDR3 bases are TGCAGTGTTTCCCCCAGAGCTTTCTTT.

The CDR3 coding sequence is TGCGCCAGCAGCCTACAGGGGTACACCGGGGAGCTGTTTTTT. This translates into CASSLQGYTGELFF. The chain couples TRBV4-1 to TRBJ2-2; 7 nucleotides match TRBD1. CDR1 and CDR2 (germline): MGHRA, YSYEKL. J gave up 3 bases and V 4 bases, and 2 bases lay outside the gene matches. This CDR3 region has 14 residues.

CDR3 nucleotides: TGTGCCAGCAGTGAAGGACTAGCGGGCTCCTACGAGCAGTACTTC. This translates into CASSEGLAGSYEQYF. V is TRBV6-1 and J is TRBJ2-7; 10 bases align to TRBD2. The V and J ends lost 1 base and 0 bases, in that order; junction bases with no gene match: 0. Germline values: CDR1 MNHNS, CDR2 SASEGT. The CDR3 spans 15 residues.